These 11 T cell receptor beta chains originate from one sample sequenced in a study of spatial heterogeneity in lung cancer. MiXCR, applied by TCRdb to the 5' RACE reads, yields one record per CDR3 protein. The sample lists 110,000 or so distinct CDR3 sequences; roughly a tenth were seen once. Stated time point: blood at routine non-recurrence follow-up after resection. Specimen: PBMCs, collected at follow-up. Source of these receptors: a female donor with early-stage non-small cell lung cancer.

The V gene is TRBV28, the J gene TRBJ2-7; the match to TRBD2 covers 11 bases. Trimming at V came to 4 bases and at J to 4 bases, leaving 9 bases not matched to a gene. The CDR3 is made up of 16 amino acids. The germline gives CDR1 MDHEN, CDR2 SYDVKM. Here the CDR3 reads CASSSEGASGRYEQYF. CDR3 DNA: TGTGCCAGCAGTTCAGAGGGGGCTAGCGGGAGGTACGAGCAGTACTTC.

This clonotype was observed a few times. The chain links TRBV5-1 to TRBJ2-7; 9 bases fit TRBD2. The junction had 19 bases not matched to a gene; V was cut back by 3 bases and J by 3 bases. Per germline, CDR1 SGHRS and CDR2 YFSETQ. This CDR3 is 19 amino acids long. Here the CDR3 DNA reads TGCGCCAGCAGCTCTGGGCGTCGGGGGTCCCTAGCGGGACGCTACGAGCAGTACTTC. Its protein product is CASSSGRRGSLAGRYEQYF.

This clonotype was observed a few times. V gene TRBV5-4 combines with J gene TRBJ1-1; TRBD1 agrees at 7 bases. The V gene end was trimmed by 9 bases and the J gene end by 8 bases; junction bases not matched to a gene: 19. In germline, CDR1 is SGHNT, CDR2 YYREEE (reference sequence). This CDR3 has 15 residues. This CDR3 is CATYPGQKAYAEAFF. For the CDR3, the DNA is TGTGCCACCTATCCGGGACAGAAAGCCTATGCAGAAGCTTTCTTT. The variable domain in full, with the rest retrieved from reference TRBV5-4 and TRBJ1-1, is ETGVTQSPTHLIKTRGQQVTLRCSSQSGHNTVSWYQQALGQGPQFIFQYYREEENGRGNFPPRFSGLQFPNYSSELNVNALELDDSALYLCATYPGQKAYAEAFFGQGTRLTVV.

This clonotype was detected many times. DNA for the CDR3: TGTGCCAGCAGTACCATTCTAGGTTCTGGCTACACCTTC. This translates into CASSTILGSGYTF. V usage is TRBV12-3 or TRBV12-4 and J usage is TRBJ1-2; no reliable D call. The CDR3 covers 13 residues. V dropped 5 bases and J dropped 7 bases, with 14 bases sitting between them.

This clonotype was counted only a few times. V and J are TRBV21-1 and TRBJ2-7; TRBD2, the table's D call, was not compared with the DNA. TRBV21-1 is noted as a pseudogene. CDR3 length: 15 amino acids. The CDR3: CASSSRREFPYEQYF. CDR3 DNA sequence: TGTGCCAGCAGCTCAAGGAGGGAGTTCCCCTACGAGCAGTACTTC.

Only a few counts were recorded for this clonotype. The CDR3 bases are TGCAGTGGTATAGGAGGGAACACTGAAGCTTTCTTT. Its protein product is CSGIGGNTEAFF. V is TRBV20-1 and J is TRBJ1-1, with no clear D. Trimming removed 7 bases from V and 1 base from J, with 10 bases in between. The CDR3 length is 12 residues. Per the germline V gene, CDR1 is DFQATT and CDR2 is SNEGSKA (reference sequence).

This clonotype appeared a few times. V usage is TRBV20-1 and J usage is TRBJ2-6; 7 nucleotides agree with TRBD1. The CDR3 runs 15 residues. Trimming took 6 bases from V and 4 from J; bases not matched to a gene: 9. Germline V gene lookup returns CDR1 DFQATT and CDR2 SNEGSKA (reference sequence). The CDR3 loop is CSAPDRASGANVLTF. CDR3 nucleotides: TGCAGTGCCCCCGACAGGGCGAGCGGGGCCAACGTCCTGACTTTC.

The table lists this clonotype with a few counts. The chain links TRBV10-2 to TRBJ2-3; possibly TRBD2 for D (5 bases). The germline CDR1 and CDR2 sequences are WSHSY and SAAADI. The germline V and J ends were trimmed by 5 bases and 0 bases, with 21 bases remaining between them. The CDR3 spans 18 residues. The DNA of the CDR3 is TGCGCCAGCAGTTTAAGGGCGGGTGGAGGCCCTAGCACAGATACGCAGTATTTT. Encoded protein: CASSLRAGGGPSTDTQYF.

V usage is TRBV6-6 and J usage is TRBJ2-5; tentative D call: TRBD1 (6 bases). The length of the CDR3 is 14 residues. The germline gives CDR1 MNHNY, CDR2 SVGAGI (reference sequence). V gave up 5 bases and J gave up 2 bases, with 12 bases separating them. In nucleotides, the CDR3 is TGTGCCAGCAGTCAGGGACAATTTCAAGAGACCCAGTACTTC. Protein product: CASSQGQFQETQYF.

This clonotype was seen at least ten times. J is TRBJ2-1 and V is TRBV4-3, with TRBD2 matching 13 bases. Germline V gene lookup returns CDR1 LGHNA and CDR2 YSLEER. V was pared by 0 bases and J by 9 bases, with 5 bases of the junction left unmatched. There are 16 residues in the CDR3. The CDR3 here is CASSQDTSGRDSEQFF. The CDR3 DNA sequence: TGCGCCAGCAGCCAAGATACTAGCGGGAGGGATAGTGAGCAGTTCTTC.

This clonotype was seen a handful of times. J is TRBJ1-3 and V is TRBV6-2 or TRBV6-3; no definite D call. V lost 8 bases and J lost 0, with 11 bases in between. The V gene's germline CDR1 is MNHEY and CDR2 SVGEGT. The CDR3 length is 14 residues. The CDR3 sequence: CASEDGSSGNTIYF. DNA for the CDR3: TGTGCCAGCGAGGACGGGAGCTCTGGAAACACCATATATTTT.